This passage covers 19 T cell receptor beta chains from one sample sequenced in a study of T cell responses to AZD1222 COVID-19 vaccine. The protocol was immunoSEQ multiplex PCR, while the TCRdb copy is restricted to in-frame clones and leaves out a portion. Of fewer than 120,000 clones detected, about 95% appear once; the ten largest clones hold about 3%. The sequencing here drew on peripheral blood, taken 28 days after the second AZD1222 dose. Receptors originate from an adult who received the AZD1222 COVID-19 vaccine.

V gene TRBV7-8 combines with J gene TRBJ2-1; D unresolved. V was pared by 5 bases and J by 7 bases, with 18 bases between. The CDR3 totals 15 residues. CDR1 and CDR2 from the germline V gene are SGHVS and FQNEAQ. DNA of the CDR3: TGTGCCAGCAGCCTAAACACGTGGGGTCTAAATGAGCAGTTCTTC. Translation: CASSLNTWGLNEQFF. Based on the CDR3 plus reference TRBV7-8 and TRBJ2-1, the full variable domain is GAGVSQSPRYKVAKRGQDVALRCDPISGHVSLFWYQQALGQGPEFLTYFQNEAQLDKSGLPSDRFFAERPEGSVSTLKIQRTQQEDSAVYLCASSLNTWGLNEQFFGPGTRLTVL.

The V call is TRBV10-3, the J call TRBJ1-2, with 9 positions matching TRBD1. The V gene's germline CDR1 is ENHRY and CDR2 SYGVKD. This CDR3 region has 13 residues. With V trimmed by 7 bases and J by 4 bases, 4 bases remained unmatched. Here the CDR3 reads CAIKGQGSYGYTF. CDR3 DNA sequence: TGTGCCATCAAGGGACAGGGTAGCTATGGCTACACCTTC.

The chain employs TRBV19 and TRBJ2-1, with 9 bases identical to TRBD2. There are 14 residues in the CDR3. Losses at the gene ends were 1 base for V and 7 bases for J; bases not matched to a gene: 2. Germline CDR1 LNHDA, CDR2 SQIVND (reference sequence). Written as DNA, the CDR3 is TGTGCCAGTAGTATAGGACTAGCGGTGAATGAGCAGTTCTTC. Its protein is CASSIGLAVNEQFF.

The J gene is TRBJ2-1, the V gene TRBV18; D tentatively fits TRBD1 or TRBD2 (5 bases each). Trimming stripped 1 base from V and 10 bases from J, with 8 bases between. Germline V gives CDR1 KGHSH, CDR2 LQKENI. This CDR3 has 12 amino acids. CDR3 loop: CASSPRGVEQFF. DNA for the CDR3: TGTGCCAGCTCACCACGAGGGGTCGAGCAGTTCTTC.

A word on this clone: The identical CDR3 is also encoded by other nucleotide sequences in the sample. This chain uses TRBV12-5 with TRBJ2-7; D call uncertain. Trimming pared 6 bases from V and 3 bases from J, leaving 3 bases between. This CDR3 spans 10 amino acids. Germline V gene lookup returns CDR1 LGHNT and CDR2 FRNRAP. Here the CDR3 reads CASGDYEQYF. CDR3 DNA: TGTGCTAGTGGCGACTACGAGCAGTACTTC. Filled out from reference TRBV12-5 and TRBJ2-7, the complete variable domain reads DARVTQTPRHKVTEMGQEVTMRCQPILGHNTVFWYRQTMMQGLELLAYFRNRAPLDDSGMPKDRFSAEMPDATLATLKIQPSEPRDSAVYFCASGDYEQYFGPGTRLTVT.

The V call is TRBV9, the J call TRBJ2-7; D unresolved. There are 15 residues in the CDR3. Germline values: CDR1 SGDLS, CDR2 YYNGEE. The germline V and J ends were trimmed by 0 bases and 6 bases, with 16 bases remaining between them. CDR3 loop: CASSVVGSGVSEQYF. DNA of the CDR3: TGTGCCAGCAGCGTAGTGGGTAGTGGGGTTTCCGAGCAGTACTTC.

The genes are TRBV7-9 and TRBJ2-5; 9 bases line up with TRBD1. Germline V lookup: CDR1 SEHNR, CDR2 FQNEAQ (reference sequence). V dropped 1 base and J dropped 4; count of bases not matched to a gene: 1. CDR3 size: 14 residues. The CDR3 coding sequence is TGTGCCAGCAGCTTAGGGACAGGGGCAGAGACCCAGTACTTC. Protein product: CASSLGTGAETQYF.

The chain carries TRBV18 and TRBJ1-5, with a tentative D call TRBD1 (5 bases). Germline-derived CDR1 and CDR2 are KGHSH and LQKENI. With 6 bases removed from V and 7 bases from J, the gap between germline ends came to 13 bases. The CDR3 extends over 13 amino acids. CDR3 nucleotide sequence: TGTGCCAGCTCTCGGGGACCGACCCAGCCCCAGCATTTT. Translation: CASSRGPTQPQHF.

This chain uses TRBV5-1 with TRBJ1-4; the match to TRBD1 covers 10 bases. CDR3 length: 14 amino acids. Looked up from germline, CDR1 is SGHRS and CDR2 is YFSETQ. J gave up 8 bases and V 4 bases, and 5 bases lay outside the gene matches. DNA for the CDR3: TGCGCCAGCAGCCGACAGGGGGCGAGGGAAAAACTGTTTTTT. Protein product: CASSRQGAREKLFF. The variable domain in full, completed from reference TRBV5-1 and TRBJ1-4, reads KAGVTQTPRYLIKTRGQQVTLSCSPISGHRSVSWYQQTPGQGLQFLFEYFSETQRNKGNFPGRFSGRQFSNSRSEMNVSTLELGDSALYLCASSRQGAREKLFFGSGTQLSVL.

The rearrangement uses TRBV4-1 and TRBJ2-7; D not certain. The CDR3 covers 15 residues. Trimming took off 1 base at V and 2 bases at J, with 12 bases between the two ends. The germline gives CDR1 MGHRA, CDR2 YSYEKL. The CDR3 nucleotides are TGCGCCAGCAGCCAAGCACCCGGGCAGACCTACGAGCAGTACTTC. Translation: CASSQAPGQTYEQYF.

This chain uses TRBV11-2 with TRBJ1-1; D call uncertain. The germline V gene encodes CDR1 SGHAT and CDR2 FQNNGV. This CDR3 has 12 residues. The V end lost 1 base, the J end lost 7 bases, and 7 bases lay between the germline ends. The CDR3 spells CASSLVRFEAFF. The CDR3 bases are TGTGCCAGCAGCTTAGTCCGCTTTGAAGCTTTCTTT.

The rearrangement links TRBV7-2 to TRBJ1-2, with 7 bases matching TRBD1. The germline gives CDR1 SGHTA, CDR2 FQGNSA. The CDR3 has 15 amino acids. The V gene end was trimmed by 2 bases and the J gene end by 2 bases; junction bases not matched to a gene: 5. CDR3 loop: CASSLLGTVNYGYTF. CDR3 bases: TGTGCCAGCAGCTTACTTGGGACAGTCAACTATGGCTACACCTTC.

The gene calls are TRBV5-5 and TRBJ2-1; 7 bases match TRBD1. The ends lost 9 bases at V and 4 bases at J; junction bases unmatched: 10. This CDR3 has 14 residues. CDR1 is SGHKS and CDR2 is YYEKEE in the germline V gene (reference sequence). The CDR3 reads CATFSTGTYNEQFF. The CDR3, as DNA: TGTGCCACTTTTTCGACAGGGACATACAATGAGCAGTTCTTC.

The DNA for the CDR3 is TGTGCCAGCAGGTGGGGGAACACTGAAGCTTTCTTT. Amino acid sequence: CASRWGNTEAFF. The chain couples TRBV2 to TRBJ1-1; the D is unclear. CDR1 SNHLY and CDR2 FYNNEI come from the germline V gene. CDR3 size: 12 residues. Trimming removed 6 bases at V and 1 base at J, with 6 bases between.

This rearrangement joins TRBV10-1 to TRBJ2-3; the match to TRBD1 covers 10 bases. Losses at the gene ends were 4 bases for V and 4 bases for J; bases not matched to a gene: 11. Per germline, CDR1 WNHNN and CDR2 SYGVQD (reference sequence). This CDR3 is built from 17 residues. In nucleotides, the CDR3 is TGCGCCAGCAGTGCATCGAGGGGGACAGGGGTTCCAGATACGCAGTATTTT. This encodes CASSASRGTGVPDTQYF.

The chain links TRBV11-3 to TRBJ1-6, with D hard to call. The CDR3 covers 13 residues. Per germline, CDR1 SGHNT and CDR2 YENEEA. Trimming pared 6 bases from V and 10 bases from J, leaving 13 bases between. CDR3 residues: CASSREGGSPLHF. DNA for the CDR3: TGTGCCAGCAGTCGGGAGGGCGGATCACCCCTCCACTTT.

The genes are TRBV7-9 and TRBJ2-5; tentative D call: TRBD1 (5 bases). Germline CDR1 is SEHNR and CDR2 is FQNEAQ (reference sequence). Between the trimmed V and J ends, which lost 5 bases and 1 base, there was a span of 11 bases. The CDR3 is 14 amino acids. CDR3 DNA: TGTGCCAGCAGCCCAGCAGGGTTCCAAGAGACCCAGTACTTC. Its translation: CASSPAGFQETQYF.

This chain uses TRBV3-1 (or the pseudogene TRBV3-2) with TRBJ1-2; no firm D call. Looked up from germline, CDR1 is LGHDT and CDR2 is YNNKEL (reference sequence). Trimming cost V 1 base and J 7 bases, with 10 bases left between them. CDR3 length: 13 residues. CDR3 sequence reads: CASSQGRTAGYTF. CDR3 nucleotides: TGTGCCAGCAGCCAAGGCAGGACGGCTGGCTACACCTTC.

DNA of the CDR3: TGCGCCAGCAGCTTGGGGGACAGGGGGCTCAACAACTATGGCTACACCTTC. Residues: CASSLGDRGLNNYGYTF. The gene calls are TRBV5-1 and TRBJ1-2; 12 bases line up with TRBD1. The CDR3 covers 17 residues. V shed 0 bases, J shed 2 bases, and the junction held 5 bases outside the gene matches. Germline-derived CDR1 and CDR2 are SGHRS and YFSETQ.